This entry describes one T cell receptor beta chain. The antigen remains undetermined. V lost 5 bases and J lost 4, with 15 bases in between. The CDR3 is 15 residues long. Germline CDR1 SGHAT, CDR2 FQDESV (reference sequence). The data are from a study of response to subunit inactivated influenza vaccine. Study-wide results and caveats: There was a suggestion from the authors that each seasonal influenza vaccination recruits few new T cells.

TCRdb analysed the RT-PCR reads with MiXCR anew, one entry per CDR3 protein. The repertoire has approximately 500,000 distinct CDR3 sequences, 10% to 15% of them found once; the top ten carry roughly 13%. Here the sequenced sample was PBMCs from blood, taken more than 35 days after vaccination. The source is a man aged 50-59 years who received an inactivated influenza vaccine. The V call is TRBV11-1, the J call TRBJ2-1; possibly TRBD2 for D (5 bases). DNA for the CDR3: TGTGCCAGCAGCAGATACCGGGATTCATACAATGAGCAGTTCTTC. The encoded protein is CASSRYRDSYNEQFF.